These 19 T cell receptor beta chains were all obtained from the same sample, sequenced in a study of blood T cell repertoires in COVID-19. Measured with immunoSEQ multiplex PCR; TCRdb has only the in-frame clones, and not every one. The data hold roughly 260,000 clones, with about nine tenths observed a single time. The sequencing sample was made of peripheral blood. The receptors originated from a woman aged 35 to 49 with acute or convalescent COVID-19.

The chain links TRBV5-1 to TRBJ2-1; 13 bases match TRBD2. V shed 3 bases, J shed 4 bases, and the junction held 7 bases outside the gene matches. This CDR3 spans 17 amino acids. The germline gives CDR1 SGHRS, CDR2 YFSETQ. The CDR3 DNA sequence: TGCGCCAGCAGCTCTGGACTAGCGGGGGAGCAATACAATGAGCAGTTCTTC. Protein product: CASSSGLAGEQYNEQFF.

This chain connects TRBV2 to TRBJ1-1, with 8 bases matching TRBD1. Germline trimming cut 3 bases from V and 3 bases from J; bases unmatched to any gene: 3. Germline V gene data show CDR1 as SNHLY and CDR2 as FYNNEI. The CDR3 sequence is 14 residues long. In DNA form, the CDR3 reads TGTGCCAGCAGTGATAGGACAGGGTACACTGAAGCTTTCTTT. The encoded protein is CASSDRTGYTEAFF.

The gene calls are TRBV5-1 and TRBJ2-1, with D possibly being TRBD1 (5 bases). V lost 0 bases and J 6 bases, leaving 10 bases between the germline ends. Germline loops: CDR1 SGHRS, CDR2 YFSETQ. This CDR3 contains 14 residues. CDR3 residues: CASSLAGHANEQFF. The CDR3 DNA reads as TGCGCCAGCAGCTTGGCCGGACATGCCAATGAGCAGTTCTTC. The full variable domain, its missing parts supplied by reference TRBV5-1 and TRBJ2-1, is KAGVTQTPRYLIKTRGQQVTLSCSPISGHRSVSWYQQTPGQGLQFLFEYFSETQRNKGNFPGRFSGRQFSNSRSEMNVSTLELGDSALYLCASSLAGHANEQFFGPGTRLTVL.

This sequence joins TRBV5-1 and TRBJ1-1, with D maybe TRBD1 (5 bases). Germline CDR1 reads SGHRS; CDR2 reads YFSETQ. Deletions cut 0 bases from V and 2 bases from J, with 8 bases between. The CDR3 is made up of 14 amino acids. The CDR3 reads CASSLVRENTEAFF. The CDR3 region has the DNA TGCGCCAGCAGCTTGGTCAGGGAAAACACTGAAGCTTTCTTT.

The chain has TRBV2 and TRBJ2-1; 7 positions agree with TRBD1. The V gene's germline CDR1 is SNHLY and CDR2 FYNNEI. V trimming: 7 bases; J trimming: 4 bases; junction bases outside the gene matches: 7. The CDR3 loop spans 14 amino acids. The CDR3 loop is CASTERQGYNEQFF. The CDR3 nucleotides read TGTGCCAGCACCGAAAGACAGGGTTACAATGAGCAGTTCTTC.

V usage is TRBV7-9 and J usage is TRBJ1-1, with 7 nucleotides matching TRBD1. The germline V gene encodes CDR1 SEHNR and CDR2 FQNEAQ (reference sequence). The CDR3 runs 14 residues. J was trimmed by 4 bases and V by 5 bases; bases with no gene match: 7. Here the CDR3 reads CASSLTHRGTEAFF. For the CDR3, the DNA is TGTGCCAGCAGCCTAACCCACAGGGGCACTGAAGCTTTCTTT.

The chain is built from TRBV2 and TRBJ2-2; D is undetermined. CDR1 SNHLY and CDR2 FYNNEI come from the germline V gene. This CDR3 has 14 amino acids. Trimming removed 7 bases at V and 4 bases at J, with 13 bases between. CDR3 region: CASNADSVTGELFF. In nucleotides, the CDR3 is TGTGCCAGCAATGCGGATTCGGTCACCGGGGAGCTGTTTTTT.

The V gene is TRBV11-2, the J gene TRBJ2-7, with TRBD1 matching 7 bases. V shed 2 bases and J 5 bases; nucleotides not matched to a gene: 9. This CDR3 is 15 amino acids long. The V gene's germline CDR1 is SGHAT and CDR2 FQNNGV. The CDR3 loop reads CASSLSVGRGNEQYV. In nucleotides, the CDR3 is TGTGCCAGCAGCTTAAGCGTCGGCAGGGGGAACGAGCAGTACGTC.

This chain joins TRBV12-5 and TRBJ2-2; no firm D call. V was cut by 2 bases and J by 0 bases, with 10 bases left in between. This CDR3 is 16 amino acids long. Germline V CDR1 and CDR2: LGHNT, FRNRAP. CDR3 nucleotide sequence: TGTGCTAGTGGTTTGCCGTACACCGCGAACACCGGGGAGCTGTTTTTT. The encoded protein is CASGLPYTANTGELFF. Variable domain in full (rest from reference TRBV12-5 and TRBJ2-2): DARVTQTPRHKVTEMGQEVTMRCQPILGHNTVFWYRQTMMQGLELLAYFRNRAPLDDSGMPKDRFSAEMPDATLATLKIQPSEPRDSAVYFCASGLPYTANTGELFFGEGSRLTVL.

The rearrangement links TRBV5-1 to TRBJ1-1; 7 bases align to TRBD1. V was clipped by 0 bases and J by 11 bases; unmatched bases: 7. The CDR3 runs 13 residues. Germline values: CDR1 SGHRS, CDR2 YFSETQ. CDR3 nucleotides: TGCGCCAGCAGCTTGGGAAGCCAGGGGGAGGCTTTCTTT. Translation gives CASSLGSQGEAFF.

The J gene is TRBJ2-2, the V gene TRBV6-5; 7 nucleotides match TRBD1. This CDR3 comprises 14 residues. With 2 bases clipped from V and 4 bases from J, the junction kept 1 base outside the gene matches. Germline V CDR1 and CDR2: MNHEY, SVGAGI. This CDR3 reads CASSYRDSTGELFF. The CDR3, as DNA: TGTGCCAGCAGTTACAGGGACAGCACCGGGGAGCTGTTTTTT.

The CDR3 loop is CASSPPYLNQPQHF. In DNA, the CDR3 is TGTGCCAGCTCACCACCCTATCTCAATCAGCCCCAGCATTTT. The chain employs TRBV18 and TRBJ1-5; D remains ambiguous. This CDR3 has 14 amino acids. Trimming cost V 0 bases and J 3 bases, with 6 bases left between them. Germline V gene sequence: CDR1 KGHSH, CDR2 LQKENI.

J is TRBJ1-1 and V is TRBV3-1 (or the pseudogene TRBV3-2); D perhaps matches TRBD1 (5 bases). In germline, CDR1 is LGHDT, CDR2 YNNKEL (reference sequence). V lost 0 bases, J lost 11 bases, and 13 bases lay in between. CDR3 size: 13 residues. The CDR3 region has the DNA TGTGCCAGCAGCCAAGATCTTCGACAGTCGGCTTTCTTT. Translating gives CASSQDLRQSAFF.

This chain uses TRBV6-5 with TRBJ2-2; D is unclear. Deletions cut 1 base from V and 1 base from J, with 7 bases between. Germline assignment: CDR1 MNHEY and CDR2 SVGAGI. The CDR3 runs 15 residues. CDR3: CASSYWAVNTGELFF. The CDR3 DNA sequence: TGTGCCAGCAGTTACTGGGCAGTGAACACCGGGGAGCTGTTTTTT.

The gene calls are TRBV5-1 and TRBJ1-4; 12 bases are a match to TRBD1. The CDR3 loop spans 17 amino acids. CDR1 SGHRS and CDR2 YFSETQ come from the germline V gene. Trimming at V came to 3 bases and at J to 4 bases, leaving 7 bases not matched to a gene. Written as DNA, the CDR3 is TGCGCCAGCAGCTGGGGGACAGGGGGCGTCGGTAATGAAAAACTGTTTTTT. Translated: CASSWGTGGVGNEKLFF.

The CDR3 DNA reads as TGCGCCAGCAGCTCGGCAGGGGGTATGGATAATGAAAAACTGTTTTTT. Protein product: CASSSAGGMDNEKLFF. The chain carries TRBV5-1 and TRBJ1-4, with 7 bases that match TRBD1. With 3 bases clipped from V and 4 bases from J, the junction kept 9 bases outside the gene matches. Germline loops: CDR1 SGHRS, CDR2 YFSETQ. The length of the CDR3 is 16 residues.

This CDR3 is CASGDRGTRGYTF. CDR3 bases: TGTGCCAGCGGGGACAGGGGAACGCGCGGCTACACCTTC. V is TRBV7-2 and J is TRBJ1-2, with 10 bases matching TRBD1. Germline V gene lookup returns CDR1 SGHTA and CDR2 FQGNSA. After removal of 8 bases from V and 8 bases from J, the junction contained 8 bases not matched to a gene. The CDR3 has 13 amino acids. The variable domain in full, with the rest retrieved from reference TRBV7-2 and TRBJ1-2, is GAGVSQSPSNKVTEKGKDVELRCDPISGHTALYWYRQSLGQGLEFLIYFQGNSAPDKSGLPSDRFSAERTGGSVSTLTIQRTQQEDSAVYLCASGDRGTRGYTFGSGTRLTVV.

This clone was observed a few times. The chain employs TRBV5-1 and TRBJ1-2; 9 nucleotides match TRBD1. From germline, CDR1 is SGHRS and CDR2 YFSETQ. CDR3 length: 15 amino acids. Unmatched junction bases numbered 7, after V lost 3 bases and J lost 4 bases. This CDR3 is CASSSGQGPIYGYTF. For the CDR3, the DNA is TGCGCCAGCAGCTCGGGACAGGGACCCATCTATGGCTACACCTTC.

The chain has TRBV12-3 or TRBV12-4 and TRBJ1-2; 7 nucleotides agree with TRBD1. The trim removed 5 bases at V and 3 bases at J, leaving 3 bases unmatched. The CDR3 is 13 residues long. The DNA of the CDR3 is TGTGCCAGCAGTGAACAGGGGTACTATGGCTACACCTTC. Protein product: CASSEQGYYGYTF.